This paragraph reports one T cell receptor beta chain. The antigen is undetermined. The sample comes from a study of blood T cells in healthy people across ages. Broader study findings: Observed TCR beta diversity per million T cells went down as age went up. This fall followed a roughly linear course with age.

Per germline, CDR1 SGHTA and CDR2 FQGNSA. The CDR3 length is 12 residues. The authors ran a second PCR of roughly 6 to 12 cycles using a sample-barcoded 5' primer and a J-beta primer mix. Via MiXCR, TCRdb re-called the 5' RACE reads, giving one row per CDR3 protein. The top ten clones hold around 15% of a sample with 800,000 to 1,000,000 distinct CDR3 sequences, roughly 43% of them seen once. This receptor was obtained from a man aged 25-40 years in good health. This rearrangement joins TRBV7-2 to TRBJ2-5; either TRBD1 or TRBD2 may supply D (5 bases each). The tail of the sequence fits TRBJ2-7 better, so the J call may be wrong. The specimen was blood. The CDR3 here is CASSQARGEQYF. In DNA form, the CDR3 reads TGTGCCAGCAGCCAGGCGAGGGGCGAGCAGTACTTC.